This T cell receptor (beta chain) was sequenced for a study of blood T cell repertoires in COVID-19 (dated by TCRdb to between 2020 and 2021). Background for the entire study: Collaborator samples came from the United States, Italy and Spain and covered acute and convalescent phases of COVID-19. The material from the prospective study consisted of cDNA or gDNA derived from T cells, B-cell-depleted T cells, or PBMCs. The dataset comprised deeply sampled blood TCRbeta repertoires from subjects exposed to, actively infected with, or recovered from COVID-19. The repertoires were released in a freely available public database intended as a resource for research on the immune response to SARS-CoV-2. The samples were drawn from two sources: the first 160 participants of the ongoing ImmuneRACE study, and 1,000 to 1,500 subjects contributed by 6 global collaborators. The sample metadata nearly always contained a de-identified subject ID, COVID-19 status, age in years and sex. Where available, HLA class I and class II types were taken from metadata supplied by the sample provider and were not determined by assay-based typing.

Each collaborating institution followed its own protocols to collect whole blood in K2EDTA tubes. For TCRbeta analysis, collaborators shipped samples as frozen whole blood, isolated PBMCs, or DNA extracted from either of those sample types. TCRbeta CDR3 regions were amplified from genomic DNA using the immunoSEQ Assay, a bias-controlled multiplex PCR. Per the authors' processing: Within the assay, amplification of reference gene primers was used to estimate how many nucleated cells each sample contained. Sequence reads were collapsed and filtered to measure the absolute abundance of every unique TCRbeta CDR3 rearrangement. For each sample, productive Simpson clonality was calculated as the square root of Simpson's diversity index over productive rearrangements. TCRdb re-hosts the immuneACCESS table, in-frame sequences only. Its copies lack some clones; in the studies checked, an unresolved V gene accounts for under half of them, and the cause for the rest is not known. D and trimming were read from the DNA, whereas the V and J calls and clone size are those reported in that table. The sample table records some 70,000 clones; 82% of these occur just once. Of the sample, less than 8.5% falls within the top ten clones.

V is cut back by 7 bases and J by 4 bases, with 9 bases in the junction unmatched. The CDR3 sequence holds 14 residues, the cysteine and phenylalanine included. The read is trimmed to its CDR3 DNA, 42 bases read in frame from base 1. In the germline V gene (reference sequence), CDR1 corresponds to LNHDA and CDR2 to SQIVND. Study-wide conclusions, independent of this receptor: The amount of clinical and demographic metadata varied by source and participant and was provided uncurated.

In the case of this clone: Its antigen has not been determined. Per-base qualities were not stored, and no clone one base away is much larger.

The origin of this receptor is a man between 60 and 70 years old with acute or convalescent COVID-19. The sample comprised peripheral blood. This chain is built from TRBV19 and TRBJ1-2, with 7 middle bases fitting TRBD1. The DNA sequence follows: TGTGCCAGTACCCGGGACAGCGCGTTCTATGGCTACACCTTC. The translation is CASTRDSAFYGYTF.